One sample yielded the 21 T cell receptor beta chains listed below, sequenced in a study of blood T cell repertoires in COVID-19 (dated by TCRdb to the early 2020s). Libraries came from the immunoSEQ multiplex PCR assay. Drawn from immuneACCESS, this table holds only the in-frame rearrangements with V and J called that TCRdb kept. Clones are partly lost; checked studies trace under half to an unresolved V gene and leave the rest unexplained. For this sample the table gives 250,000 or so clones, of which about 88% were detected only once. Jointly, the top ten make up under 8% of the sample. The material sequenced was PBMCs or T cells enriched from blood (not recorded which). These receptor sequences come from a woman in her fifties or sixties who had been exposed to COVID-19.

The J gene is TRBJ1-1, the V gene TRBV3-1 (or the pseudogene TRBV3-2), with D maybe TRBD1 (5 bases). This CDR3 spans 13 amino acids. In germline, CDR1 is LGHDT, CDR2 YNNKEL (reference sequence). V was trimmed by 10 bases and J by 5 bases, leaving 17 bases between them. The CDR3 nucleotides read TGTGCCATCAGTGGGGCGTCGGGTACTGAAGCTTTCTTT. Protein product: CAISGASGTEAFF.

V gene TRBV7-7 combines with J gene TRBJ2-5, with D maybe TRBD1 (6 bases). CDR3 length: 14 amino acids. CDR1 and CDR2 from the germline V gene are SSHAT and FNYEAQ (reference sequence). The V end was cut by 5 bases, the J end by 5 bases, with 15 bases between. The DNA of the CDR3 is TGTGCCAGCAGCCCCAGGGGTCGTCCGGAGACCCAGTACTTC. Protein sequence: CASSPRGRPETQYF.

This rearrangement joins TRBV7-6 to TRBJ2-6, with TRBD2 matching 7 bases. Germline V gene data show CDR1 as SGHVS and CDR2 as FNYEAQ. CDR3 length: 16 amino acids. The ends lost 1 base at V and 2 bases at J; junction bases unmatched: 2. The CDR3 nucleotides read TGTGCCAGCAGCTTAGTTGGGGGGGCTGGGGCCAACGTCCTGACTTTC. It specifies CASSLVGGAGANVLTF.

V gene TRBV3-1 (or the pseudogene TRBV3-2) combines with J gene TRBJ1-5, with a possible D match to TRBD1 (5 bases). Germline CDR1 is LGHDT and CDR2 is YNNKEL (reference sequence). The CDR3 is 14 residues long. V was clipped by 1 base and J by 3 bases, with 7 bases between them. As DNA, the CDR3 is TGTGCCAGCAGCCAAGGGGGGGTCAATCAGCCCCAGCATTTT. Translating gives CASSQGGVNQPQHF.

V gene TRBV5-6 combines with J gene TRBJ1-2, with no clear D. Per germline, CDR1 SGHDT and CDR2 YYEEEE. The CDR3 covers 14 residues. Trimming pared 5 bases from V and 4 bases from J, leaving 15 bases between. The CDR3 loop is CASSETRQGYGYTF. Written as DNA, the CDR3 is TGTGCCAGCAGTGAGACGCGGCAAGGCTATGGCTACACCTTC.

This clone has ten or more counts. The V gene is TRBV6-5, the J gene TRBJ1-6, with TRBD1 as a possible D gene (6 bases). Germline values: CDR1 MNHEY, CDR2 SVGAGI. The CDR3 is made up of 15 amino acids. Trimming cost V 8 bases and J 6 bases, with 17 bases left between them. The CDR3 is CASSRGLGTNSPLHF. The CDR3 region has the DNA TGTGCCAGCTCGCGGGGGCTAGGAACTAATTCACCCCTCCACTTT.

The V gene is TRBV24-1, the J gene TRBJ1-3; D is undetermined. V lost 9 bases and J 0 bases, leaving 8 bases between the germline ends. CDR3 size: 13 residues. Germline V gene lookup returns CDR1 KGHDR and CDR2 SFDVKD. The CDR3 nucleotides are TGTGCCACCCGCGGCAGCTCTGGAAACACCATATATTTT. This encodes CATRGSSGNTIYF.

The chain employs TRBV28 and TRBJ1-2; unclear D gene. CDR1 and CDR2 (germline): MDHEN, SYDVKM. CDR3 length: 12 residues. V was cut by 6 bases and J by 9 bases, with 14 bases left in between. This CDR3 is CASRPQWESYTF. CDR3 sequence (DNA): TGTGCCAGCAGACCGCAGTGGGAGAGCTACACCTTC.

The V gene is TRBV2, the J gene TRBJ2-3, with D maybe TRBD2 (6 bases). V shed 8 bases and J shed 11 bases, with 17 bases lying between them. The CDR3 length is 12 residues. Germline CDR1 reads SNHLY; CDR2 reads FYNNEI. Written as DNA, the CDR3 is TGTGCCAGCGGGACTTCAGCTCCCGGGCAGTATTTT. Protein product: CASGTSAPGQYF.

This chain uses TRBV27 with TRBJ1-2; 9 bases agree with TRBD1. The CDR3 spans 14 residues. Trimming cost V 0 bases and J 6 bases; bases outside gene matches: 2. Germline lookup yields CDR1 MNHEY and CDR2 SMNVEV (reference sequence). The CDR3 DNA is TGTGCCAGCAGTTTATCGACAGGGGGGCATGGCTACACCTTC. It specifies CASSLSTGGHGYTF.

The genes are TRBV6-5 and TRBJ2-2; maybe TRBD1 (5 bases). The CDR3 contains 15 residues. The ends were cut back, 7 bases at V and 7 bases at J, with 19 bases in the middle. Germline values: CDR1 MNHEY, CDR2 SVGAGI. The CDR3 DNA is TGTGCCAGCACCCGCTACCAGGGAAGTAACGGGGAGCTGTTTTTT. As protein: CASTRYQGSNGELFF.

The chain uses TRBV27 and TRBJ2-1; D possibly corresponds to TRBD1 (5 bases). The CDR3 spans 15 residues. Germline CDR1 MNHEY, CDR2 SMNVEV (reference sequence). V was pared by 7 bases and J by 7 bases, with 20 bases between. The CDR3 DNA is TGTGCCAGCACCGCCCAGGGCCCCGTAAGGAATGAGCAGTTCTTC. Residues: CASTAQGPVRNEQFF.

This rearrangement joins TRBV4-3 to TRBJ1-5, with a weak D call TRBD1 (5 bases). Germline V gene data show CDR1 as LGHNA and CDR2 as YSLEER. Trimming took off 0 bases at V and 7 bases at J, with 13 bases between the two ends. This CDR3 spans 15 amino acids. CDR3 loop: CASSQDPAGRQPQHF. In nucleotides, the CDR3 is TGCGCCAGCAGCCAAGATCCGGCGGGGCGACAGCCCCAGCATTTT.

V and J are TRBV3-1 (or the pseudogene TRBV3-2) and TRBJ2-5, with TRBD1 identical over 9 bases. This CDR3 has 18 amino acids. Trimming took 0 bases from V and 4 from J; bases not matched to a gene: 12. CDR1 is LGHDT, CDR2 YNNKEL, per germline (reference sequence). In DNA, the CDR3 is TGTGCCAGCAGCCAAGACAAGAGGACAGGGGACCGAGGAGAGACCCAGTACTTC. It translates to CASSQDKRTGDRGETQYF.

The chain joins TRBV7-9 to TRBJ1-4; D unresolved. CDR3 length: 15 amino acids. Trimming removed 6 bases from V and 0 bases from J, with 11 bases in between. Germline V gene lookup returns CDR1 SEHNR and CDR2 FQNEAQ (reference sequence). In DNA, the CDR3 is TGTGCCAGCAGTCAGCGGAGGGCAACTAATGAAAAACTGTTTTTT. Translating it yields CASSQRRATNEKLFF.

V is TRBV6-2 or TRBV6-3 and J is TRBJ2-5, with 11 bases matching TRBD2. Germline trimming cut 4 bases from V and 5 bases from J; bases unmatched to any gene: 6. This CDR3 spans 15 amino acids. Germline CDR1 is MNHEY and CDR2 is SVGEGT. The DNA of the CDR3 is TGTGCCAGCAGTTCCCTAGCGGGGGGAGGGGAGACCCAGTACTTC. Its protein is CASSSLAGGGETQYF.

The chain recombines TRBV18 with TRBJ1-2; D not certain. CDR3 length: 13 residues. The V gene's germline CDR1 is KGHSH and CDR2 LQKENI. V lost 6 bases and J lost 4, with 12 bases in between. CDR3 in amino acids: CASSQDGIYGYTF. Written as DNA, the CDR3 is TGTGCCAGCTCGCAAGACGGGATCTATGGCTACACCTTC.

This clone was counted between two and nine times. The chain combines TRBV6-5 with TRBJ1-5; 7 bases align to TRBD1. The V gene's germline CDR1 is MNHEY and CDR2 SVGAGI. The V and J ends lost 6 bases and 5 bases, in that order; junction bases with no gene match: 7. This CDR3 contains 14 residues. The CDR3 coding sequence is TGTGCCAGCAGACCCGGACAGGCCGATCAGCCCCAGCATTTT. Its translation: CASRPGQADQPQHF.

The chain links TRBV28 to TRBJ1-1, with 11 bases that match TRBD1. Germline CDR1 MDHEN, CDR2 SYDVKM. This CDR3 comprises 16 residues. Trimming cost V 5 bases and J 4 bases; bases outside gene matches: 9. The CDR3 loop reads CASSPRADRGRTEAFF. The CDR3 DNA is TGTGCCAGCAGTCCTAGGGCGGACAGGGGGCGCACTGAAGCTTTCTTT.

The genes are TRBV4-3 and TRBJ2-1; 8 bases map to TRBD2. CDR3 length: 17 amino acids. Germline V gives CDR1 LGHNA, CDR2 YSLEER. The J segment lost 6 bases and the V segment lost 2 bases, leaving 12 bases of the junction unmatched. The CDR3 is CASSQTLGTRGVNEQFF. The CDR3 nucleotides read TGCGCCAGCAGCCAAACCCTCGGGACTAGAGGGGTCAATGAGCAGTTCTTC.

This clone was recorded only once. The rearrangement joins TRBV25-1 to TRBJ2-1; TRBD2 matches at 9 bases. Unmatched junction bases numbered 4, after V lost 2 bases and J lost 8 bases. CDR1 and CDR2 (germline): MGHDK, SYGVNS. The CDR3 length is 14 residues. DNA for the CDR3: TGTGCCAGCAGTGAACTAGCGGGGCTGGATGAGCAGTTCTTC. Protein: CASSELAGLDEQFF.